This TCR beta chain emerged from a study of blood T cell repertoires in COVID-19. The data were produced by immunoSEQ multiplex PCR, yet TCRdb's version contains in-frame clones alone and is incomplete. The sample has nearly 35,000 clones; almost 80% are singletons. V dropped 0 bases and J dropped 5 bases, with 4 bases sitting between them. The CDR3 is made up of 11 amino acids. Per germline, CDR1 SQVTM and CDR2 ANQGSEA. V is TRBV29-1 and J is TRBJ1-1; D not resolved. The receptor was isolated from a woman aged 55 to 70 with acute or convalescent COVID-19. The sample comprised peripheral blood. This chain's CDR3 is CSVEDRTEAFF. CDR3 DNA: TGCAGCGTTGAAGACAGGACTGAAGCTTTCTTT. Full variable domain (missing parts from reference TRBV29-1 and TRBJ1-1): SAVISQKPSRDICQRGTSLTIQCQVDSQVTMMFWYRQQPGQSLTLIATANQGSEATYESGFVIDKFPISRPNLTFSTLTVSNMSPEDSSIYLCSVEDRTEAFFGQGTRLTVV.